The entry that follows covers one TCR beta chain sequence. The antigen is undetermined. This may arise from a read error, as a much more abundant clone is one base away. This record belongs to a study of CD8+CD57+ T cells in acquired aplastic anemia. Study context: The study obtained an average of about 3.2 ug of DNA from sorted CD4+ and CD8+ cells. Overall study findings and caveats: Researchers reported that CD8+ Simpson's diversity was not significantly different in patients versus controls. It was found that under 30 CD8+ CDR3 sequences were shared between patients and controls.

Profiling of TCR beta VDJ combinations and CDR3 sequences used genomic DNA as template. Using its own MiXCR run on the reads, TCRdb lists one record per CDR3 protein. Of some 160,000 distinct CDR3 sequences listed, 40% to 55% were seen once; the top ten hold roughly 3.5%. Patients picked for sequencing had shown CD8+CD57+ cell expansion detected by flow cytometry. Among the patients, all had severe acquired aplastic anemia. The CDR3 extends over 17 amino acids. V was trimmed by 8 bases and J by 4 bases, leaving 26 bases between them. The sequence was obtained from a human donor with aplastic anemia. This chain links TRBV12-3 or TRBV12-4 with TRBJ1-1; D is possibly TRBD1 (5 bases). Input material: sorted CD4+, CD8+, or CD8+CD57+ T cells (not recorded which) from PBMCs. The CDR3 protein is CASGRKGDSLMGTEAFF. In DNA, the CDR3 is TGTGCCAGCGGTCGAAAAGGGGACTCCCTCATGGGCACTGAAGCTTTCTTT.